The 14 T cell receptor beta chains in this list originate from one sample, sequenced in a study of blood T cell repertoires in COVID-19. Sequencing was performed with immunoSEQ multiplex PCR; in TCRdb, only in-frame clones are kept and a portion is missing. The data contain hundreds of thousands of clones, 85% to 90% of them singletons. The sample comprised peripheral blood. These receptors were collected from a woman between 40 and 55 years old who had recovered from COVID-19.

The gene calls are TRBV20-1 and TRBJ2-1, with D maybe TRBD1 (5 bases). Germline V gene sequence: CDR1 DFQATT, CDR2 SNEGSKA (reference sequence). The CDR3 covers 11 residues. Deletions cut 5 bases from V and 6 bases from J, with 8 bases between. The CDR3 loop reads CSAGAINEQFF. CDR3 sequence (DNA): TGCAGTGCTGGGGCCATCAATGAGCAGTTCTTC.

The CDR3 is CASSPTLGPTGINYGYTF. DNA for the CDR3: TGTGCCAGCAGCCCGACCCTGGGCCCGACAGGGATAAACTATGGCTACACCTTC. The chain links TRBV27 to TRBJ1-2; TRBD1 agrees at 7 bases. V was clipped by 6 bases and J by 2 bases; unmatched bases: 18. This CDR3 has 18 amino acids. Germline lookup yields CDR1 MNHEY and CDR2 SMNVEV (reference sequence).

V and J are TRBV12-5 and TRBJ2-3; 16 positions agree with TRBD2. J lost 1 base, V lost 4 bases, and 5 bases had no gene match. CDR1 and CDR2 from the germline V gene are LGHNT and FRNRAP. The CDR3 is 18 residues long. CDR3 sequence reads: CASGSGTSGGAGTDTQYF. DNA of the CDR3: TGTGCTAGTGGTTCCGGGACTAGCGGGGGGGCAGGCACAGATACGCAGTATTTT. Looking up the rest from reference TRBV12-5 and TRBJ2-3 gives the full variable domain: DARVTQTPRHKVTEMGQEVTMRCQPILGHNTVFWYRQTMMQGLELLAYFRNRAPLDDSGMPKDRFSAEMPDATLATLKIQPSEPRDSAVYFCASGSGTSGGAGTDTQYFGPGTRLTVL.

J is TRBJ1-3 and V is TRBV30; TRBD1 might be the D (5 bases). V was cut by 5 bases and J by 9 bases, with 11 bases left in between. The CDR3 is 11 amino acids. The germline CDR1 and CDR2 sequences are GTSNPN and SVGIG (reference sequence). As DNA, the CDR3 is TGTGCCTGGCTGACAGAGACCACCATATATTTT. It translates to CAWLTETTIYF.

This chain joins TRBV10-1 and TRBJ1-6; D is unresolved. Germline CDR1 reads WNHNN; CDR2 reads SYGVQD (reference sequence). The V and J ends lost 1 base and 6 bases respectively, with 7 bases between them. This CDR3 is built from 14 residues. The DNA for the CDR3 is TGCGCCAGCAGTGAGTTTCCGGTTAATTCACCCCTCCACTTT. Translation gives CASSEFPVNSPLHF.

The V gene is TRBV18, the J gene TRBJ2-5; TRBD2 agrees at 10 bases. This CDR3 comprises 16 residues. The germline V gene has CDR1 KGHSH and CDR2 LQKENI. V lost 0 bases, J lost 4 bases, and 5 bases stayed unmatched. The chain's CDR3 is CASSPPTLAGAETQYF. CDR3 DNA: TGTGCCAGCTCACCACCGACGCTAGCGGGGGCAGAGACCCAGTACTTC.

The chain combines TRBV6-6 with TRBJ1-2, with D perhaps TRBD1 (5 bases). The germline V gene has CDR1 MNHNY and CDR2 SVGAGI (reference sequence). The CDR3 runs 13 residues. V lost 6 bases, J lost 4 bases, and 12 bases lay in between. This chain's CDR3 is CASSHARVYGYTF. CDR3 nucleotide sequence: TGTGCCAGCAGCCACGCCAGGGTCTATGGCTACACCTTC.

The chain uses TRBV5-1 and TRBJ1-6; 8 nucleotides agree with TRBD1. The CDR3 runs 17 residues. Unmatched junction bases numbered 13, after V lost 4 bases and J lost 7 bases. CDR1 is SGHRS, CDR2 YFSETQ, per germline. CDR3 protein: CASSEGGTGVQNSPLHF. The CDR3 coding sequence is TGCGCCAGCAGCGAGGGGGGGACAGGAGTACAAAATTCACCCCTCCACTTT.

The chain recombines TRBV9 with TRBJ2-3; perhaps TRBD1 as D (5 bases). CDR1 SGDLS and CDR2 YYNGEE come from the germline V gene. The CDR3 spans 13 residues. V gave up 4 bases and J gave up 4 bases, with 10 bases separating them. The CDR3 protein is CASSPQVADTQYF. For the CDR3, the DNA is TGTGCCAGCAGCCCACAGGTAGCAGATACGCAGTATTTT.

The chain has TRBV30 and TRBJ2-2; D remains ambiguous. Per the germline V gene, CDR1 is GTSNPN and CDR2 is SVGIG (reference sequence). This CDR3 is built from 13 residues. The V end was cut by 0 bases, the J end by 6 bases, with 8 bases between. CDR3 loop: CAWSVQGAGELFF. CDR3 DNA: TGTGCCTGGAGTGTACAAGGAGCCGGGGAGCTGTTTTTT.

This chain connects TRBV19 to TRBJ1-3; maybe TRBD1 (5 bases). The V and J ends lost 6 bases and 5 bases respectively, with 11 bases between them. Per the germline V gene, CDR1 is LNHDA and CDR2 is SQIVND (reference sequence). The CDR3 spans 13 residues. CDR3 region: CASSRDRRNTIYF. CDR3 coding DNA: TGTGCCAGTAGCAGGGATCGGAGAAACACCATATATTTT.

The rearrangement links TRBV27 to TRBJ1-5, with TRBD1 identical over 9 bases. With 2 bases clipped from V and 5 bases from J, the junction kept 7 bases outside the gene matches. The CDR3 spans 16 residues. CDR1 and CDR2 from the germline V gene are MNHEY and SMNVEV (reference sequence). This chain's CDR3 is CASSLRLGTGHQPQHF. CDR3 bases: TGTGCCAGCAGTTTACGTCTCGGGACAGGGCATCAGCCCCAGCATTTT.

This clone has only one observation. This chain connects TRBV6-5 to TRBJ1-5; 7 bases fit TRBD1. Trimming at V came to 6 bases and at J to 6 bases, leaving 11 bases not matched to a gene. CDR1 MNHEY and CDR2 SVGAGI come from the germline V gene. There are 15 residues in the CDR3. The CDR3: CASSLRQGDLQPQHF. The CDR3 coding sequence is TGTGCCAGCAGCCTGAGGCAGGGGGATCTTCAGCCCCAGCATTTT.

V usage is TRBV19 and J usage is TRBJ2-1; 10 nucleotides line up with TRBD2. CDR1 and CDR2 (germline): LNHDA, SQIVND (reference sequence). With V trimmed by 9 bases and J by 9 bases, 8 bases remained unmatched. The CDR3 length is 13 residues. CDR3 loop: CASKRGGFSEQFF. CDR3 bases: TGTGCCAGCAAGCGGGGGGGTTTTAGTGAGCAGTTCTTC.